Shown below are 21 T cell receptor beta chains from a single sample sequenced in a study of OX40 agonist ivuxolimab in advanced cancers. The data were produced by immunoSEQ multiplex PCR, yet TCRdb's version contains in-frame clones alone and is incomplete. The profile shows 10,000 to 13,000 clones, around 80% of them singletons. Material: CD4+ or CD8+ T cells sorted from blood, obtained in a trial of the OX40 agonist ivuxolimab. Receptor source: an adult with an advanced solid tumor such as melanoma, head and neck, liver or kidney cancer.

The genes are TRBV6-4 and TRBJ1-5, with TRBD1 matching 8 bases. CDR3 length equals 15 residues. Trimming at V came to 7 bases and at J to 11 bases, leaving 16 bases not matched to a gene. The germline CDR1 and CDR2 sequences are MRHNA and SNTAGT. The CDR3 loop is CASTPYRGTKSAQHF. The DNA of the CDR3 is TGTGCCAGCACACCTTACAGGGGGACAAAGTCAGCCCAGCATTTT.

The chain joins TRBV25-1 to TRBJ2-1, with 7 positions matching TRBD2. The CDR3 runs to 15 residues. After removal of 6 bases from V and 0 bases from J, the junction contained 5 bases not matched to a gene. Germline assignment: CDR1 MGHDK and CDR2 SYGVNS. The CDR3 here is CASRWGGSSYNEQFF. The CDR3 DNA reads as TGTGCCAGCAGGTGGGGGGGGAGCTCCTACAATGAGCAGTTCTTC.

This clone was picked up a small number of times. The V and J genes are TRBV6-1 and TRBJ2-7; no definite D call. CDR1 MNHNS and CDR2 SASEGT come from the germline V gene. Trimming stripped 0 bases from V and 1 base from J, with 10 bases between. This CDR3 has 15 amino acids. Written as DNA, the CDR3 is TGTGCCAGCAGTGAAGCGTGGTACGGTTCCTACGAGCAGTACTTC. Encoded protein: CASSEAWYGSYEQYF.

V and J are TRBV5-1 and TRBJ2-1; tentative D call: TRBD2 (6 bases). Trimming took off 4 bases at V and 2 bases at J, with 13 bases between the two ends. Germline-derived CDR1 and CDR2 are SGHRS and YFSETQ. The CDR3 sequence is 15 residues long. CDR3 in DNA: TGCGCCAGCAGCCTCACCGGGACTCCCTACAATGAGCAGTTCTTC. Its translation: CASSLTGTPYNEQFF.

The CDR3 DNA reads TGTGCCAGTAGTATCGCTAGCCGGAATGAGCAGTTCTTC. Translation: CASSIASRNEQFF. The genes are TRBV19 and TRBJ2-1; tentatively, D is TRBD2 (5 bases). The length of the CDR3 is 13 residues. V shed 3 bases and J shed 7 bases, with 10 bases lying between them. The germline V gene has CDR1 LNHDA and CDR2 SQIVND (reference sequence).

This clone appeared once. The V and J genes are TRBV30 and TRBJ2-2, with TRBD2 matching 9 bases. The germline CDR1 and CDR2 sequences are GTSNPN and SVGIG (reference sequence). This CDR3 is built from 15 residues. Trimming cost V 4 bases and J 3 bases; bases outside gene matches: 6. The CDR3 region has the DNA TGTGCCTGGAAGTCTAGCGGGGTCGACACCGGGGAGCTGTTTTTT. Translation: CAWKSSGVDTGELFF. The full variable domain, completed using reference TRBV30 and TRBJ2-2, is SQTIHQWPATLVQPVGSPLSLECTVEGTSNPNLYWYRQAAGRGLQLLFYSVGIGQISSEVPQNLSASRPQDRQFILSSKKLLLSDSGFYLCAWKSSGVDTGELFFGEGSRLTVL.

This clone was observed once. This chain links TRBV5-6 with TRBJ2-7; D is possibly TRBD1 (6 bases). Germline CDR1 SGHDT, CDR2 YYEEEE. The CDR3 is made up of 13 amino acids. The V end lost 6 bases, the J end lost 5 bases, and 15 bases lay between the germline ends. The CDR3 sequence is CASTVWAGDEQYF. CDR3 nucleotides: TGTGCCAGCACCGTGTGGGCAGGGGACGAGCAGTACTTC.

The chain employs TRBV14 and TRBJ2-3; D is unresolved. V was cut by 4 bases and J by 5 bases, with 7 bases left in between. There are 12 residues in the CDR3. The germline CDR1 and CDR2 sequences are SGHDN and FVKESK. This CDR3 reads CASSPWGDTQYF. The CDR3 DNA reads TGTGCCAGCAGCCCCTGGGGAGATACGCAGTATTTT.

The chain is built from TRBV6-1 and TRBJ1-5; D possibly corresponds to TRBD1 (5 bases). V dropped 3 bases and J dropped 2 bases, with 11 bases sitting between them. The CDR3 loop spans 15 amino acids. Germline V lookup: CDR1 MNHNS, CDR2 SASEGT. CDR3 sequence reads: CASSDFWGGNQPQHF. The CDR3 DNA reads TGTGCCAGCAGTGATTTCTGGGGGGGCAATCAGCCCCAGCATTTT.

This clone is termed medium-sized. CDR3 in amino acids: CASSLGGRYYEQYF. The CDR3 bases are TGTGCCAGCAGCTTAGGTGGCAGATACTACGAGCAGTACTTC. The V and J genes are TRBV7-6 and TRBJ2-7; unclear D gene. Trimming removed 1 base from V and 3 bases from J, with 10 bases in between. This CDR3 spans 14 amino acids. Germline CDR1 reads SGHVS; CDR2 reads FNYEAQ. The entire variable domain, with the rest obtained from reference TRBV7-6 and TRBJ2-7, is as follows: GAGVSQSPRYKVTKRGQDVALRCDPISGHVSLYWYRQALGQGPEFLTYFNYEAQQDKSGLPNDRFSAERPEGSISTLTIQRTEQRDSAMYRCASSLGGRYYEQYFGPGTRLTVT.

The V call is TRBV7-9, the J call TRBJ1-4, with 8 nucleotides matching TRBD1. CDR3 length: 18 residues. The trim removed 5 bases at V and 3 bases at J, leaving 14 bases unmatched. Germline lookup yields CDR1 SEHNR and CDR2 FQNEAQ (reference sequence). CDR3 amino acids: CASSQPPLNRGANEKLFF. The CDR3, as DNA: TGTGCCAGCAGCCAACCTCCCCTCAACAGGGGGGCTAATGAAAAACTGTTTTTT.

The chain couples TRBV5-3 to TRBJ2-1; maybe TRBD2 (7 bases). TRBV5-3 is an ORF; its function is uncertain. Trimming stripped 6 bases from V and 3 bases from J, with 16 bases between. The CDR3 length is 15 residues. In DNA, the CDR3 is TGTGCCAGAACCATACCGGGGGGCGGCTACAATGAGCAGTTCTTC. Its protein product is CARTIPGGGYNEQFF.

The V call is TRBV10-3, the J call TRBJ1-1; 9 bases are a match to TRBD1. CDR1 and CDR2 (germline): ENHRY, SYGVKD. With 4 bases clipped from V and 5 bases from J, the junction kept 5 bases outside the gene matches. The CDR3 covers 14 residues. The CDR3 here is CAISVGTGITEAFF. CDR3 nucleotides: TGTGCCATCAGTGTTGGGACAGGGATTACTGAAGCTTTCTTT.

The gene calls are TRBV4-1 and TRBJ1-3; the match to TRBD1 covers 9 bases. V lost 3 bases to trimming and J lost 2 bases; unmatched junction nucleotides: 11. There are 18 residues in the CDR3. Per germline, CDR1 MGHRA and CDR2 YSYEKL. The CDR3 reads CASSQETGTGLPGNTIYF. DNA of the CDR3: TGCGCCAGCAGCCAGGAAACCGGGACAGGGCTCCCTGGAAACACCATATATTTT.

The CDR3 protein is CASSFSGTSGSEEQFF. CDR3 bases: TGTGCCAGCAGTTTTTCCGGGACTAGCGGGAGTGAAGAGCAGTTCTTC. The chain carries TRBV6-4 and TRBJ2-1; the match to TRBD2 covers 14 bases. Germline V CDR1 and CDR2: MRHNA, SNTAGT. V dropped 5 bases and J dropped 10; count of bases not matched to a gene: 10. CDR3 length equals 16 residues.

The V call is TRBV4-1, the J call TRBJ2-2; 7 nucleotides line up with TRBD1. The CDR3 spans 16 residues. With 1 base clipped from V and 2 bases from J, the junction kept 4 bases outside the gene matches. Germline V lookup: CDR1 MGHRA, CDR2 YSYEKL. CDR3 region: CASSQVPGGNTGELFF. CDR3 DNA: TGCGCCAGCAGCCAAGTTCCAGGGGGTAACACCGGGGAGCTGTTTTTT.

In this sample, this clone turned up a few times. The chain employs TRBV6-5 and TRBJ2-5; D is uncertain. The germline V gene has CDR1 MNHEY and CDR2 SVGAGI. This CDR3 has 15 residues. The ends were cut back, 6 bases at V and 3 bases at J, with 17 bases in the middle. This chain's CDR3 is CASSESLDSKETQYF. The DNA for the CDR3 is TGTGCCAGCAGCGAAAGCCTGGATTCTAAAGAGACCCAGTACTTC.

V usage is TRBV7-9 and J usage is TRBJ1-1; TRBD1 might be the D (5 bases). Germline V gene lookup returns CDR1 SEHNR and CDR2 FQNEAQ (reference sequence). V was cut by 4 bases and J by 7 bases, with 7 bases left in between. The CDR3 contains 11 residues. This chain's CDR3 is CASSSGLEAFF. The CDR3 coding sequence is TGTGCCAGCAGCTCGGGACTTGAAGCTTTCTTT.

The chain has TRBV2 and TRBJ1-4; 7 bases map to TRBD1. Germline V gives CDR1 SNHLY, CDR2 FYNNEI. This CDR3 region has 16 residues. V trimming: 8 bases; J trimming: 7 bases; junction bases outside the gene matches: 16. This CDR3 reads CASSLKGGYRVEKLFF. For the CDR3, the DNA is TGTGCCAGCTCCCTAAAAGGGGGCTACAGGGTTGAAAAACTGTTTTTT.

The DNA of the CDR3 is TGTGCCAGCAGTTTATCGGTGGACACTGAAGCTTTCTTT. It yields the protein CASSLSVDTEAFF. The chain joins TRBV27 to TRBJ1-1; D is uncertain. This CDR3 comprises 13 residues. Germline CDR1 MNHEY, CDR2 SMNVEV (reference sequence). Trimming pared 0 bases from V and 3 bases from J, leaving 5 bases between.

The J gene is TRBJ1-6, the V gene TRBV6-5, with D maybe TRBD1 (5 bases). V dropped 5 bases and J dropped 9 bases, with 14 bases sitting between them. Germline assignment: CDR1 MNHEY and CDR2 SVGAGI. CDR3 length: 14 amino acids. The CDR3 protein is CASSPGTGSSPLHF. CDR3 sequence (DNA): TGTGCCAGCAGTCCCGGGACGGGGAGTTCACCCCTCCACTTT.